The sequence of this T cell receptor (beta chain) was determined in a study of control samples from healthy donors and cancer patients. V gave up 9 bases and J gave up 6 bases, with 15 bases separating them. CDR1 is MNHEY, CDR2 SVGAGI, per germline. The CDR3 has 13 amino acids. Assay used: immunoSEQ multiplex PCR; TCRdb lists only in-frame clones, some missing. The sample holds about 92,000 clones, around 82% seen once. This clone was counted ten times or more. This TCR came from a woman aged 60-75 years in good health. V and J are TRBV6-5 and TRBJ2-1; weak D call: TRBD2 (5 bases). The specimen sequenced was blood. The CDR3 DNA reads TGTGCCAGTAGGGAGCTCCCCCCCAATGAGCAGTTCTTC. This gives the protein CASRELPPNEQFF.